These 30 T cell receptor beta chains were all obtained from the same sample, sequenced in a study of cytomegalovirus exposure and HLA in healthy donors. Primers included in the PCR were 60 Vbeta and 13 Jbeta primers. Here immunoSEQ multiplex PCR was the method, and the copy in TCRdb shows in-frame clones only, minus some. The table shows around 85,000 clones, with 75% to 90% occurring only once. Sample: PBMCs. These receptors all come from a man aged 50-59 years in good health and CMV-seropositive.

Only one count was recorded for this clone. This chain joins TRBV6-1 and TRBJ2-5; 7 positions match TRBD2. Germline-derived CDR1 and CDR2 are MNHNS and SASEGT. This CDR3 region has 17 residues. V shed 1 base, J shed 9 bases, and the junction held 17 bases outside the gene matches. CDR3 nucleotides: TGTGCCAGCAGTGAAGGGGTTATGGGTTCGGGGGGTCGCGCCCAGTACTTC. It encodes CASSEGVMGSGGRAQYF.

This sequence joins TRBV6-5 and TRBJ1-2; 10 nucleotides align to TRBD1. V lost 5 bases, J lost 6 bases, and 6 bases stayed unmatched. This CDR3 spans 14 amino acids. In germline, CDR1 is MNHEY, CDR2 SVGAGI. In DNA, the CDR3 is TGTGCCAGCAGTCGGCCGGGACAGGGGAATGGCTACACCTTC. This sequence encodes CASSRPGQGNGYTF.

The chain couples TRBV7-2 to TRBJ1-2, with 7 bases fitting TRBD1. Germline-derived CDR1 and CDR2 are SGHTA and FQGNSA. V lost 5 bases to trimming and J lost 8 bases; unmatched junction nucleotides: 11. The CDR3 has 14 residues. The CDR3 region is CASSPETGYVGYTF. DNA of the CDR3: TGTGCCAGCAGCCCCGAGACAGGGTACGTGGGCTACACCTTC. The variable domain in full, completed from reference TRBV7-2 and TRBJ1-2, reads GAGVSQSPSNKVTEKGKDVELRCDPISGHTALYWYRQSLGQGLEFLIYFQGNSAPDKSGLPSDRFSAERTGGSVSTLTIQRTQQEDSAVYLCASSPETGYVGYTFGSGTRLTVV.

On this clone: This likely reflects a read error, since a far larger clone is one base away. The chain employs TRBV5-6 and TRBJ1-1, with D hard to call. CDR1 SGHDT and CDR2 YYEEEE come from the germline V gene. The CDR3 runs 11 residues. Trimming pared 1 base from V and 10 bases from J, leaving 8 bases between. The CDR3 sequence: CASSLNGVAFF. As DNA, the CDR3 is TGTGCCAGCAGCTTGAACGGAGTAGCTTTCTTT.

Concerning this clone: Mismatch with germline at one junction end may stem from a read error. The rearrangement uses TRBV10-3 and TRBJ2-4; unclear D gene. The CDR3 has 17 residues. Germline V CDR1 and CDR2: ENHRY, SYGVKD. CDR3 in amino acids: CAISEPDTPFAKNSQYF. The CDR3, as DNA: TGTGCCATCAGTGAGCCAGACACTCCTTTTGCCAAAAACAGTCAGTACTTC.

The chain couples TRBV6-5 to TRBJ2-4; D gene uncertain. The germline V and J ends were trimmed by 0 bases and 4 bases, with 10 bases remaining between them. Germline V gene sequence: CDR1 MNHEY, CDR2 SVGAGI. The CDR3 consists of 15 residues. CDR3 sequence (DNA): TGTGCCAGCAGTTACTCGTTTGGCGGAAAAAACATTCAGTACTTC. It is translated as CASSYSFGGKNIQYF.

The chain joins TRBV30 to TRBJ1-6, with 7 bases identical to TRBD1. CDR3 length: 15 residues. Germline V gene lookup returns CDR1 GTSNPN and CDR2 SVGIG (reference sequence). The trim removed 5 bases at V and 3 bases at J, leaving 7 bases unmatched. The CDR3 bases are TGTGCCTGGTCCCGGGACAGTAACTATAATTCACCCCTCCACTTT. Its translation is CAWSRDSNYNSPLHF.

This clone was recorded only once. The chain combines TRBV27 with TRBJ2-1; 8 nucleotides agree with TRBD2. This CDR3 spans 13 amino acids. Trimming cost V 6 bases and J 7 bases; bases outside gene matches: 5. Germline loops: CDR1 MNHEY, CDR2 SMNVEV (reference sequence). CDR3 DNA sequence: TGTGCCAGCAGCCCAGGACTAGCAAATGAGCAGTTCTTC. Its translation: CASSPGLANEQFF.

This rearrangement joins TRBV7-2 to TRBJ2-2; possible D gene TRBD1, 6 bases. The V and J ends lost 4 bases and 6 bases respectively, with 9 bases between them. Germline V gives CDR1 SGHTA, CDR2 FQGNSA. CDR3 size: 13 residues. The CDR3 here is CASSWQGSGELFF. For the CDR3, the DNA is TGTGCCAGCAGCTGGCAGGGGTCCGGGGAGCTGTTTTTT.

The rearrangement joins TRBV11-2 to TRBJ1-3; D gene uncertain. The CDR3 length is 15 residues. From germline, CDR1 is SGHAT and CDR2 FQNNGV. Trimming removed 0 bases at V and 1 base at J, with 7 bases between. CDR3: CASSLERASGNTIYF. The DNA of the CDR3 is TGTGCCAGCAGCTTAGAGCGAGCTTCTGGAAACACCATATATTTT.

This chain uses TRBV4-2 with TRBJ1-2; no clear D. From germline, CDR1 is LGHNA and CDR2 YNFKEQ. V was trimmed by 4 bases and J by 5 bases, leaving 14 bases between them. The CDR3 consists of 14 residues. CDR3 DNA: TGTGCCAGCAGCCTAGACGGCAGGTCATATGGCTACACCTTC. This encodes CASSLDGRSYGYTF.

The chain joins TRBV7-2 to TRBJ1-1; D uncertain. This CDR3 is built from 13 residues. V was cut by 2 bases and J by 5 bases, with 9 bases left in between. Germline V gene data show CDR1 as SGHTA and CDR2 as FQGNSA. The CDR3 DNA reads TGTGCCAGCAGCTTAACTAGGGTTACTGAAGCTTTCTTT. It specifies CASSLTRVTEAFF.

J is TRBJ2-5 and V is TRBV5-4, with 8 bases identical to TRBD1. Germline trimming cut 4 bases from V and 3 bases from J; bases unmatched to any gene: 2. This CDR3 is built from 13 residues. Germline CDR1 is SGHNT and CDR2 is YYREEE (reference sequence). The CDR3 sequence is CASSPDREETQYF. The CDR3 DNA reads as TGTGCCAGCAGCCCGGACAGGGAAGAGACCCAGTACTTC. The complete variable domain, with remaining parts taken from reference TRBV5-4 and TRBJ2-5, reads ETGVTQSPTHLIKTRGQQVTLRCSSQSGHNTVSWYQQALGQGPQFIFQYYREEENGRGNFPPRFSGLQFPNYSSELNVNALELDDSALYLCASSPDREETQYFGPGTRLLVL.

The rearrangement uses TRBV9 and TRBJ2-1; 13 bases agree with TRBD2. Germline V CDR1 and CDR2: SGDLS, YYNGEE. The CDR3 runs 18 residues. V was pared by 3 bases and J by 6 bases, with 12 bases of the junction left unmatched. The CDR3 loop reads CASSGRTSGRLISNEQFF. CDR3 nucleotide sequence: TGTGCCAGCAGCGGAAGGACTAGCGGGAGACTGATCTCCAATGAGCAGTTCTTC.

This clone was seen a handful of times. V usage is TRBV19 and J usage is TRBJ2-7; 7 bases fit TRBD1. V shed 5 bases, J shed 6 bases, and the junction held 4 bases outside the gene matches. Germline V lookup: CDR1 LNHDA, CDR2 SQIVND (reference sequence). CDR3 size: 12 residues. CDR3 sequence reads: CASSQQGSEQYF. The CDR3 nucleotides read TGTGCCAGTAGTCAACAGGGGAGCGAGCAGTACTTC.

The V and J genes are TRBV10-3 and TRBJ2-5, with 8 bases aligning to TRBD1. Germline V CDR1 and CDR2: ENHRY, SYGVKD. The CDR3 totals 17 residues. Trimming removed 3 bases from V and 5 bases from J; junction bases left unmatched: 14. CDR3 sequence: CAISDNHGTGGGETQYF. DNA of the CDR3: TGTGCCATCAGTGATAACCACGGGACAGGTGGAGGGGAGACCCAGTACTTC.

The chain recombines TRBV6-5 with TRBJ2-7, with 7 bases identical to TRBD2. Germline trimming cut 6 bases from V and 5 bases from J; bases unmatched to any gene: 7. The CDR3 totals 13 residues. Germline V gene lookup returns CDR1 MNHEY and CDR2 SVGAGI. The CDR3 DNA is TGTGCCAGCAGATTAACTAGCGACCACGAGCAGTACTTC. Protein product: CASRLTSDHEQYF.

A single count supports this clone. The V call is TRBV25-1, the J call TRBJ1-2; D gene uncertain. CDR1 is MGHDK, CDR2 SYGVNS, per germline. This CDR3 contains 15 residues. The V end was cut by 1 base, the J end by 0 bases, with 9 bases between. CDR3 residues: CASSESSAANYGYTF. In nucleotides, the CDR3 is TGTGCCAGCAGTGAATCCTCTGCGGCTAACTATGGCTACACCTTC.

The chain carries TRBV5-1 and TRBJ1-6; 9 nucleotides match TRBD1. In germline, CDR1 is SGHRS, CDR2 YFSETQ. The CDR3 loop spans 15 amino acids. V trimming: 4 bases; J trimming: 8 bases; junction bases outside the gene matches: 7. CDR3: CASSPYRGRDSPLHF. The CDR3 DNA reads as TGCGCCAGCAGCCCCTACAGGGGGCGGGATTCACCCCTCCACTTT.

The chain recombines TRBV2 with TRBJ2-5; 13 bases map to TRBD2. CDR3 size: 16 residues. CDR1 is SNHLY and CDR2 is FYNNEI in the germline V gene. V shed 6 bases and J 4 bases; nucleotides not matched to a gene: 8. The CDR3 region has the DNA TGTGCCAGCAGGTGGACTAGCGGGAGTCGCGCAGAGACCCAGTACTTC. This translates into CASRWTSGSRAETQYF.

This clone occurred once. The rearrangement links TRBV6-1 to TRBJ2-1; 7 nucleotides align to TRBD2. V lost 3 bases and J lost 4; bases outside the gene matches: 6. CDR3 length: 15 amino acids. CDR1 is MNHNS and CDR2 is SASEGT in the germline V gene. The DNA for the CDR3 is TGTGCCAGCAGTGATCCCCAGCGGGGATACAATGAGCAGTTCTTC. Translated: CASSDPQRGYNEQFF.

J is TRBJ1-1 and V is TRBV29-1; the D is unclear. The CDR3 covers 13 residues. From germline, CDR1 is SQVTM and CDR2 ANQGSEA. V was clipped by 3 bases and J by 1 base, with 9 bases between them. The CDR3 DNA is TGCAGCGTTGAGAGACACCCGAACACTGAAGCTTTCTTT. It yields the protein CSVERHPNTEAFF.

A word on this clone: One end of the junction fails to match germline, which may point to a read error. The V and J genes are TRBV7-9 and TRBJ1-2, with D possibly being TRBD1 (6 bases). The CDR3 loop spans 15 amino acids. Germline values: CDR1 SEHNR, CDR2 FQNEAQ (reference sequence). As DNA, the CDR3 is TGTTCCAGCAGCTTCGGGGCAGGGACAAACTATGGCTACACCTTC. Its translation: CSSSFGAGTNYGYTF.

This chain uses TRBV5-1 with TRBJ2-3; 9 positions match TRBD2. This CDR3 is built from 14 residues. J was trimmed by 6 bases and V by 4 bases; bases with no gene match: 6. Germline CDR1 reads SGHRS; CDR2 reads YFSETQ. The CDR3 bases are TGCGCCAGCAGCGCGGGACTAGCTTCCGATACGCAGTATTTT. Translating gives CASSAGLASDTQYF. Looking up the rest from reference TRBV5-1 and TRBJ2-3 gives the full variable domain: KAGVTQTPRYLIKTRGQQVTLSCSPISGHRSVSWYQQTPGQGLQFLFEYFSETQRNKGNFPGRFSGRQFSNSRSEMNVSTLELGDSALYLCASSAGLASDTQYFGPGTRLTVL.

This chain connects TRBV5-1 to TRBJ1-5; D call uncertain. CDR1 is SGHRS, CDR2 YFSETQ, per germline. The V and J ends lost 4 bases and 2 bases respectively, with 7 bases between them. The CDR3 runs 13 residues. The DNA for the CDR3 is TGCGCCAGCAGCGTTGAGGGCAATCAGCCCCAGCATTTT. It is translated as CASSVEGNQPQHF.

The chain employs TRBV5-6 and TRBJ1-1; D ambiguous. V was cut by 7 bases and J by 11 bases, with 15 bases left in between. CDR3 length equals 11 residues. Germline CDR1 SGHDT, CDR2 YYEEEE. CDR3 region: CASGRRGRAFF. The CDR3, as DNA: TGTGCCAGCGGGAGACGGGGAAGGGCTTTCTTT.

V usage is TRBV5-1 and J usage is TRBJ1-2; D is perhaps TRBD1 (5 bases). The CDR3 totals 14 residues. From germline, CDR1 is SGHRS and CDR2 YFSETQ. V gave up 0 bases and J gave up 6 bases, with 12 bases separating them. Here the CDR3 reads CASSLGSGMDGYTF. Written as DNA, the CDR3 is TGCGCCAGCAGCTTGGGTTCAGGGATGGATGGCTACACCTTC.

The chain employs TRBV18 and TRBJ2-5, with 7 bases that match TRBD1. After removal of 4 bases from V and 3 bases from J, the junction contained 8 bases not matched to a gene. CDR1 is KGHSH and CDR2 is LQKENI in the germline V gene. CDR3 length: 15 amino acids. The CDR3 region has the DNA TGTGCCAGCTCACAGATTAAAGGGGGCGAAGAGACCCAGTACTTC. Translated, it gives CASSQIKGGEETQYF. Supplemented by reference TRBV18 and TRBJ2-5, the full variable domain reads NAGVMQNPRHLVRRRGQEARLRCSPMKGHSHVYWYRQLPEEGLKFMVYLQKENIIDESGMPKERFSAEFPKEGPSILRIQQVVRGDSAAYFCASSQIKGGEETQYFGPGTRLLVL.

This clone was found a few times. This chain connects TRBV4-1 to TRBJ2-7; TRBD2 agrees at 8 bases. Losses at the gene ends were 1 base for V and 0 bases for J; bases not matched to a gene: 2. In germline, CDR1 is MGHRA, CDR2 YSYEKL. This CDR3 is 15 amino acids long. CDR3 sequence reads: CASSQAGGSSYEQYF. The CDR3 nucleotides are TGCGCCAGCAGCCAAGCGGGAGGGAGCTCCTACGAGCAGTACTTC.

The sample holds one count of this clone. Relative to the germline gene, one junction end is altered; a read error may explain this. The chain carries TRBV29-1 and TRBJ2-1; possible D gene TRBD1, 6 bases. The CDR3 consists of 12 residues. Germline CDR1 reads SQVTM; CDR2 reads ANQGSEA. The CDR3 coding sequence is TGCAGCGCTGAAAAGGGGGATTCTGAGCAGTTCTTC. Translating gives CSAEKGDSEQFF.